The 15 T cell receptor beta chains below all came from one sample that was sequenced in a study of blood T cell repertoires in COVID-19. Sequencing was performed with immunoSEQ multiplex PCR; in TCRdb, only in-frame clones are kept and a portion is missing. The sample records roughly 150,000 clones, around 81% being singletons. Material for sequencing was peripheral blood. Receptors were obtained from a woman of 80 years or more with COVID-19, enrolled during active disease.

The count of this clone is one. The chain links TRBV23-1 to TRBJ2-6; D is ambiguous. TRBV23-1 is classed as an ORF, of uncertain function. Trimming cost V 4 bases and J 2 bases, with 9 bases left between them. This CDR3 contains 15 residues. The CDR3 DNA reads TGCGCCAGCAGTCTACAGAGACCTGGGGCCAACGTCCTGACTTTC. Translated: CASSLQRPGANVLTF.

The CDR3 DNA reads TGTGCCAGCAGTGAAAATTTCGGTCGCCAAGCTTTCTTT. Protein: CASSENFGRQAFF. The genes are TRBV6-1 and TRBJ1-1; D is uncertain. Germline assignment: CDR1 MNHNS and CDR2 SASEGT. The CDR3 totals 13 residues. V was clipped by 2 bases and J by 9 bases, with 13 bases between them.

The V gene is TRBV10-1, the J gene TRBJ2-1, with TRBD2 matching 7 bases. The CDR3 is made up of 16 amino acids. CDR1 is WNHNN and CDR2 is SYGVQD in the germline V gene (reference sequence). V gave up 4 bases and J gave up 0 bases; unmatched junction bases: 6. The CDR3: CASSVTGGGSYNEQFF. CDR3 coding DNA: TGCGCCAGCAGTGTTACGGGCGGGGGCTCCTACAATGAGCAGTTCTTC.

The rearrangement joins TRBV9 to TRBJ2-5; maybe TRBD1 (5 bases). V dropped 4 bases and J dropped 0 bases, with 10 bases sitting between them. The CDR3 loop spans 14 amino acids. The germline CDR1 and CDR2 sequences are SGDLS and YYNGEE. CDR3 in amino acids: CASSPDTYQETQYF. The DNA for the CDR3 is TGTGCCAGCAGCCCGGACACGTACCAAGAGACCCAGTACTTC.

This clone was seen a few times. Written as DNA, the CDR3 is TGCGCCAGCAGCTGGGGACTAGCGGACAATGAGCAGTTCTTC. This translates into CASSWGLADNEQFF. The chain combines TRBV5-1 with TRBJ2-1, with 11 bases aligning to TRBD2. The CDR3 runs 14 residues. Trimming at V came to 3 bases and at J to 5 bases, leaving 1 base not matched to a gene. Germline lookup yields CDR1 SGHRS and CDR2 YFSETQ.

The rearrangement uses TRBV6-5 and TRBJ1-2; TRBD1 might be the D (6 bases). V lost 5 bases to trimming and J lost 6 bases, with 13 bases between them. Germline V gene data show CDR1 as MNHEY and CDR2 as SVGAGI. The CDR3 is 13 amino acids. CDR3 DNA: TGTGCCAGCAGTCGACAGGAAGGGCATGGCTACACCTTC. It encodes CASSRQEGHGYTF.

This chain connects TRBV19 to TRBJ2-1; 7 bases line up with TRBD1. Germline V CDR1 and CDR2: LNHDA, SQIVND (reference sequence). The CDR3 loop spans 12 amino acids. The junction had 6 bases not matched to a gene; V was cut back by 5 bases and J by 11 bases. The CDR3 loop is CASSLRDSKQFF. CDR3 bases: TGTGCCAGTAGTTTACGGGACAGTAAGCAGTTCTTC. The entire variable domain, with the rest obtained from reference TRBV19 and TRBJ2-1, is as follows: DGGITQSPKYLFRKEGQNVTLSCEQNLNHDAMYWYRQDPGQGLRLIYYSQIVNDFQKGDIAEGYSVSREKKESFPLTVTSAQKNPTAFYLCASSLRDSKQFFGPGTRLTVL.

CDR3 sequence: CAGEGEHTEAFF. CDR3 sequence (DNA): TGTGCCGGGGAGGGGGAGCACACTGAAGCTTTCTTT. This rearrangement joins TRBV5-5 to TRBJ1-1, with D possibly matching TRBD1 (6 bases). Germline V lookup: CDR1 SGHKS, CDR2 YYEKEE (reference sequence). The CDR3 totals 12 residues. The V end was cut by 10 bases, the J end by 3 bases, with 13 bases between.

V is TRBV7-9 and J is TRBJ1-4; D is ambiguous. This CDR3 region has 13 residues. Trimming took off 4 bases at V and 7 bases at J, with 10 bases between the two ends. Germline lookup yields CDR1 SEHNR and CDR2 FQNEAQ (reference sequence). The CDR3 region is CASSSNGIEKLFF. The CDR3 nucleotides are TGTGCCAGCAGCTCAAACGGGATTGAAAAACTGTTTTTT.

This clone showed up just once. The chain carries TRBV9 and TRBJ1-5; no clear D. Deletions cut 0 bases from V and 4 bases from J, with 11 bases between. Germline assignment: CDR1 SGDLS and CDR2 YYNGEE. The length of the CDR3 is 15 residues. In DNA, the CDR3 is TGTGCCAGCAGCGTAGGTGGAGGAGCGAATCAGCCCCAGCATTTT. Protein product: CASSVGGGANQPQHF.

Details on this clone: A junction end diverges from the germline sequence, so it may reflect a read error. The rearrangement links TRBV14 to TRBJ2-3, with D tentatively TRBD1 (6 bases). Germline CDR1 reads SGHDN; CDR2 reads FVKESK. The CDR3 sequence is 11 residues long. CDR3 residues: CASSRTETQYF. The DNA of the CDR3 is TGTGCCAGCAGCCGGACAGAAACGCAGTATTTT.

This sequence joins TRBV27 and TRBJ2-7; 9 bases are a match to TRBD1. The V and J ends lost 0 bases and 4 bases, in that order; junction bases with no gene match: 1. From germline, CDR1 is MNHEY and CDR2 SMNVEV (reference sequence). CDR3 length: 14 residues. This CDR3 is CASSLSTGGYEQYF. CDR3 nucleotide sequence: TGTGCCAGCAGTTTATCGACAGGGGGGTACGAGCAGTACTTC.

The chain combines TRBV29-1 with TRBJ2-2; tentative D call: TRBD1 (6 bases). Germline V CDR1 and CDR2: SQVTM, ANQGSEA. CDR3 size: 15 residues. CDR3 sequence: CISKDRRQDTGELFF. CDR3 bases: TGCATCTCTAAAGACCGCAGACAGGACACCGGGGAGCTGTTTTTT.

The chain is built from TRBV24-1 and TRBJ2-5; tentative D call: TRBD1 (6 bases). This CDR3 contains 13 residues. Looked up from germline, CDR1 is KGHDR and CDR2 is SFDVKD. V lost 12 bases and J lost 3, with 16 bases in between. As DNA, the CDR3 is TGTGCCGTCCGGAGGACAGAGAAAGAGACCCAGTACTTC. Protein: CAVRRTEKETQYF.

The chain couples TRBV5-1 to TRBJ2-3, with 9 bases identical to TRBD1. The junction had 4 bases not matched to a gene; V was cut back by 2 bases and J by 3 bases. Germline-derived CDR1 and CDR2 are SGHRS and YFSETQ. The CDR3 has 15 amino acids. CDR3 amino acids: CASSFPGQGTDTQYF. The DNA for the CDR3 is TGCGCCAGCAGCTTCCCGGGACAGGGTACAGATACGCAGTATTTT.